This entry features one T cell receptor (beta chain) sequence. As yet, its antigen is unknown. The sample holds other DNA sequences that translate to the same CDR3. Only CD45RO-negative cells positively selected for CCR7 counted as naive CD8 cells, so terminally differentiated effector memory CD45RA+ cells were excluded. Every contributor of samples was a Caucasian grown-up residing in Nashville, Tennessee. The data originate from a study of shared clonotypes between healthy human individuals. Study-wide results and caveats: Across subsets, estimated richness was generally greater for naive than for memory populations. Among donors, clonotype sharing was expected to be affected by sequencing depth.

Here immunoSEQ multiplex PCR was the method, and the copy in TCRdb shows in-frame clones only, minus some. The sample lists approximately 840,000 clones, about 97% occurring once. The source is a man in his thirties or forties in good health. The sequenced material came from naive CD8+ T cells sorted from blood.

The CDR3, as DNA: TGTGCCAGCAGTTACGCTAGCGGGAACTACGAGCAGTACTTC. Residues: CASSYASGNYEQYF. The V call is TRBV27, the J call TRBJ2-7, with 9 bases fitting TRBD2. The V gene end was trimmed by 4 bases and the J gene end by 3 bases; junction bases not matched to a gene: 4. The CDR3 has 14 amino acids. Germline loops: CDR1 MNHEY, CDR2 SMNVEV (reference sequence).